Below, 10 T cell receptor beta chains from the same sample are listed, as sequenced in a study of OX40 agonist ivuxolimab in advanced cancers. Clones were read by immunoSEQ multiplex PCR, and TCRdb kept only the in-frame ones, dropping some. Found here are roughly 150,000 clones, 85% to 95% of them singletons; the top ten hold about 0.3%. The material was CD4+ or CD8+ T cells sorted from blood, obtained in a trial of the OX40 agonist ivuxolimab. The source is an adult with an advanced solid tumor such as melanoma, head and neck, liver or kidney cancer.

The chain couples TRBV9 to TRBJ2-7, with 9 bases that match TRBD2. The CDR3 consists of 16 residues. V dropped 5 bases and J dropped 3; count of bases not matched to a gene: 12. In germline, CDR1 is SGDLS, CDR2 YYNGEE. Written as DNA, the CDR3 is TGTGCCAGCAGTCAGCGGGGGGATCAGGGTGTCTACGAGCAGTACTTC. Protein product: CASSQRGDQGVYEQYF.

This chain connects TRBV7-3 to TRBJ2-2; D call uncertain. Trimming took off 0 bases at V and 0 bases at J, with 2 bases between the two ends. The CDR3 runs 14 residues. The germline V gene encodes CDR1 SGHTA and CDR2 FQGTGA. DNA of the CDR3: TGTGCCAGCAGCTTAACCCCGAACACCGGGGAGCTGTTTTTT. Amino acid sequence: CASSLTPNTGELFF.

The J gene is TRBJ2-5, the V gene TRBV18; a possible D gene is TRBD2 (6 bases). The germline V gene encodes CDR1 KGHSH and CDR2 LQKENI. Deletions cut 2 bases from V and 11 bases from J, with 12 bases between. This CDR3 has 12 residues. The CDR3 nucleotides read TGTGCCAGCTCACCAGGACCGGGAGAGCAGTACTTC. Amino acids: CASSPGPGEQYF.

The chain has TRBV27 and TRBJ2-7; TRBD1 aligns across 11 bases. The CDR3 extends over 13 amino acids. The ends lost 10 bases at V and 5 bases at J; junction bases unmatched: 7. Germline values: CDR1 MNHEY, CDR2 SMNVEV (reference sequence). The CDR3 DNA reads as TGTGCCACCCTCCGGACAGGGGGCCACGAGCAGTACTTC. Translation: CATLRTGGHEQYF.

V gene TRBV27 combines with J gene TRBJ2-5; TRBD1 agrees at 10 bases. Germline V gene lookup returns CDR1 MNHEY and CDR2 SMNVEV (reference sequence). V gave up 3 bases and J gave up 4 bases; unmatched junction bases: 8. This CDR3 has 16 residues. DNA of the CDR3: TGTGCCAGCAGTTTTGTGGGACAGGGGAGAGGAGAGACCCAGTACTTC. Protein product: CASSFVGQGRGETQYF.

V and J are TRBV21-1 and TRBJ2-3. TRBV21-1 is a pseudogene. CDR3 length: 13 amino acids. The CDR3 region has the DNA TGTGCCAGCAGCAAAGCCCGCACAGATACGCAGTATTTT. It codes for CASSKARTDTQYF.

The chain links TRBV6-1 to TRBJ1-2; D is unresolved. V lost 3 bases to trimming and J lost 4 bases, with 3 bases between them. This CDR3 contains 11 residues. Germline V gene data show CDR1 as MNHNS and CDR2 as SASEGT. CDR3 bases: TGTGCCAGCAGTGACTTCTATGGCTACACCTTC. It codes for CASSDFYGYTF.

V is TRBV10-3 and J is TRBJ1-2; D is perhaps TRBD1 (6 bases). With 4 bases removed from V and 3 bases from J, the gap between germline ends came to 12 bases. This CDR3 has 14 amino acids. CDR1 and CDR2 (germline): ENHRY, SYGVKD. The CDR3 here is CAISGNQGYYGYTF. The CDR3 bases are TGTGCCATCAGTGGAAACCAGGGGTACTATGGCTACACCTTC.

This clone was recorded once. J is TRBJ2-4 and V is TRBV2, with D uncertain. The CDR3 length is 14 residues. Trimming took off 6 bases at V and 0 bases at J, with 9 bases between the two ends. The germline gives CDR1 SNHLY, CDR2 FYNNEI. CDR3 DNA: TGTGCCAGCAGCGCTAGAGTAGCCAAAAACATTCAGTACTTC. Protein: CASSARVAKNIQYF.

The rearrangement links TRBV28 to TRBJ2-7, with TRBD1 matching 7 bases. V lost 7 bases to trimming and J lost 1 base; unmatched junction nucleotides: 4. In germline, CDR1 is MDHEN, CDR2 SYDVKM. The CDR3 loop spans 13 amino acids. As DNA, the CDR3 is TGTGCCAGCACAAGGGACAGTTCCTACGAGCAGTACTTC. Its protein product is CASTRDSSYEQYF.